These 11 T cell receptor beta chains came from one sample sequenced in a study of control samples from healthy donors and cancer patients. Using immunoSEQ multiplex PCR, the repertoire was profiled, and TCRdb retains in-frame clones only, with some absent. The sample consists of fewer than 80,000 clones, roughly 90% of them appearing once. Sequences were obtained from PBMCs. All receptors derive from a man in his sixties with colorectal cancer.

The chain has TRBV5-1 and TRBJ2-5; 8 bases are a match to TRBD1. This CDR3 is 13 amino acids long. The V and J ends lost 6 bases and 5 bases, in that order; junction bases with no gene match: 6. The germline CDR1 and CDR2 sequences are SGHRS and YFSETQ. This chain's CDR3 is CASKTGAGETQYF. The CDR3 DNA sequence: TGCGCCAGCAAGACAGGGGCGGGGGAGACCCAGTACTTC.

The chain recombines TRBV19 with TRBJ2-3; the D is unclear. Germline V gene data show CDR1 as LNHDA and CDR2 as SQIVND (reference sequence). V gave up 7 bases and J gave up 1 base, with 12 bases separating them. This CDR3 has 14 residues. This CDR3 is CASTAGRGTDTQYF. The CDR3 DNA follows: TGTGCCAGTACCGCCGGGCGTGGCACAGATACGCAGTATTTT.

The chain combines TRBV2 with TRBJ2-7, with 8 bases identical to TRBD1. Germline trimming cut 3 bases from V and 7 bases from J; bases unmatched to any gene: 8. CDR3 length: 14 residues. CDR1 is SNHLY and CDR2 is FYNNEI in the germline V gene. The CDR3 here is CASSDRQGAGEQYF. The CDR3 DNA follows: TGTGCCAGCAGTGACAGGCAGGGGGCGGGAGAGCAGTACTTC.

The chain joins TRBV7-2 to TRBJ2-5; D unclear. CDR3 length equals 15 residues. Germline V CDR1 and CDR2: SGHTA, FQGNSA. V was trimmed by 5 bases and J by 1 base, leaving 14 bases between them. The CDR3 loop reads CASSIGPLAQETQYF. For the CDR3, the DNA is TGTGCCAGCAGCATTGGACCCCTGGCCCAAGAGACCCAGTACTTC.

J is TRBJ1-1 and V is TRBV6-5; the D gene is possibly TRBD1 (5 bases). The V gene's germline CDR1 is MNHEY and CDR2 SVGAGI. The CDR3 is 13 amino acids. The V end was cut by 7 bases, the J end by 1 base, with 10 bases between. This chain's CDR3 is CASNIGGNTEAFF. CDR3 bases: TGTGCCAGCAATATTGGGGGGAACACTGAAGCTTTCTTT.

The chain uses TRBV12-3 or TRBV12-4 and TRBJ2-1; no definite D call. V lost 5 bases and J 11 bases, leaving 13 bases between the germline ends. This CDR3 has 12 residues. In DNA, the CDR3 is TGTGCCAGCAGTGCAATCAGCTATAAGCAGTTCTTC. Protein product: CASSAISYKQFF.

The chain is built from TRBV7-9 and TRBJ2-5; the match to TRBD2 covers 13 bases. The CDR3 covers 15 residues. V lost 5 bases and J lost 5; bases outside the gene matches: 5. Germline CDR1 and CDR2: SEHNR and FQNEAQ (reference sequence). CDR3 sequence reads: CASSPSGLAGETQYF. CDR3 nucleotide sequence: TGTGCCAGCAGCCCTTCGGGACTAGCGGGGGAGACCCAGTACTTC.

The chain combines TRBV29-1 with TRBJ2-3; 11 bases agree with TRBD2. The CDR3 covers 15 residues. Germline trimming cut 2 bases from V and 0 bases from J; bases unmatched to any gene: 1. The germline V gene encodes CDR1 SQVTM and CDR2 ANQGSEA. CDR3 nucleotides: TGCAGCGTTGAAACTAGCGGGGGTAGCACAGATACGCAGTATTTT. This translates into CSVETSGGSTDTQYF.

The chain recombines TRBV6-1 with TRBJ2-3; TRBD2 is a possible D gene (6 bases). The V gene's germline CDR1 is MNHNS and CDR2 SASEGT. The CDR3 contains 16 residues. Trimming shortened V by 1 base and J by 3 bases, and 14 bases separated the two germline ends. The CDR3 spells CASSEVEGIVTDTQYF. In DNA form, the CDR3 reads TGTGCCAGCAGTGAAGTGGAGGGGATCGTTACAGATACGCAGTATTTT.

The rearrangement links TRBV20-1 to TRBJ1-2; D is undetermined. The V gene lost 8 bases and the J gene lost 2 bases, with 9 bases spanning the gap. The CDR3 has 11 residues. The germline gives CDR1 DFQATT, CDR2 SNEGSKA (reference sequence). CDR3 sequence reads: CSPTGNYGYTF. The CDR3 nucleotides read TGCAGTCCGACGGGAAACTATGGCTACACCTTC.

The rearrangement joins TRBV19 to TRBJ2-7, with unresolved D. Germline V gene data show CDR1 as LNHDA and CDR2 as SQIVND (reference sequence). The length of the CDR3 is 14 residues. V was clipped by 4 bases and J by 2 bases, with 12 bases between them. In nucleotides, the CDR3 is TGTGCCAGTAGTACGACGACCCTACCCTACGAGCAGTACTTC. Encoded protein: CASSTTTLPYEQYF.